This entry lists 21 T cell receptor beta chains sequenced from one sample in a study of blood T cell repertoires in COVID-19. The method was immunoSEQ multiplex PCR; TCRdb's version includes in-frame clones alone and lacks a portion of them. Here the sample spans 200,000 to 300,000 clones, roughly 88% being singletons. Input material: PBMCs or T cells enriched from blood (not recorded which). All receptors derive from a woman between 35 and 50 years old with acute COVID-19.

The CDR3 DNA sequence: TGTGCCATCACCGCGGGCCAGGGGAATTACAATGAGCAGTTCTTC. This sequence encodes CAITAGQGNYNEQFF. The chain combines TRBV10-3 with TRBJ2-1; the D gene is possibly TRBD1 (6 bases). Trimming took 7 bases from V and 4 from J, leaving 17 bases between them. CDR1 is ENHRY, CDR2 SYGVKD, per germline. The CDR3 consists of 15 residues.

V is TRBV6-2 or TRBV6-3 and J is TRBJ1-1; D call uncertain. The V gene lost 4 bases and the J gene lost 3 bases, with 9 bases spanning the gap. CDR3 length equals 13 residues. Germline loops: CDR1 MNHEY, CDR2 SVGEGT. As DNA, the CDR3 is TGTGCCAGCAGTTTACATCGGGACACTGAAGCTTTCTTT. It translates to CASSLHRDTEAFF.

The chain uses TRBV19 and TRBJ1-1; D gene unclear. CDR1 is LNHDA and CDR2 is SQIVND in the germline V gene (reference sequence). The V and J ends lost 5 bases and 7 bases respectively, with 14 bases between them. This CDR3 region has 13 residues. CDR3 DNA sequence: TGTGCCAGTAGTTCCAACCGTGAGGGTGAAGCTTTCTTT. Residues: CASSSNREGEAFF.

The chain links TRBV9 to TRBJ2-2, with D uncertain. Germline V gives CDR1 SGDLS, CDR2 YYNGEE. Trimming took off 0 bases at V and 6 bases at J, with 3 bases between the two ends. This CDR3 contains 12 residues. CDR3 protein: CASSVAAGELFF. The CDR3 bases are TGTGCCAGCAGCGTAGCTGCCGGGGAGCTGTTTTTT.

The chain joins TRBV4-3 to TRBJ2-1; D is ambiguous. This CDR3 contains 16 residues. The germline V gene has CDR1 LGHNA and CDR2 YSLEER. Trimming shortened V by 0 bases and J by 0 bases, and 9 bases separated the two germline ends. The CDR3 loop reads CASSQEYISSYNEQFF. The DNA of the CDR3 is TGCGCCAGCAGCCAAGAGTACATAAGCTCCTACAATGAGCAGTTCTTC.

This chain joins TRBV5-1 and TRBJ2-3; the match to TRBD2 covers 11 bases. CDR1 is SGHRS, CDR2 YFSETQ, per germline. Germline trimming cut 4 bases from V and 3 bases from J; bases unmatched to any gene: 10. CDR3 size: 17 residues. The chain's CDR3 is CASSGNPGLAETDTQYF. CDR3 in DNA: TGCGCCAGCAGCGGTAATCCGGGACTAGCGGAAACAGATACGCAGTATTTT.

The chain is built from TRBV10-3 and TRBJ2-7; 7 bases fit TRBD2. This CDR3 comprises 12 residues. The germline CDR1 and CDR2 sequences are ENHRY and SYGVKD. V gave up 11 bases and J gave up 7 bases; unmatched junction bases: 11. The CDR3 sequence: CAVGTTGWEQYV. CDR3 bases: TGTGCCGTTGGGACTACCGGTTGGGAGCAGTACGTC.

V and J are TRBV5-5 and TRBJ1-2; no reliable D call. With 4 bases removed from V and 1 base from J, the gap between germline ends came to 11 bases. The CDR3 runs to 14 residues. Germline V gene lookup returns CDR1 SGHKS and CDR2 YYEKEE (reference sequence). The DNA for the CDR3 is TGTGCCAGCAGCCCCTTGGTCGGTAACTATGGCTACACCTTC. It specifies CASSPLVGNYGYTF.

This sequence joins TRBV5-4 and TRBJ1-1; possibly TRBD1 for D (5 bases). From germline, CDR1 is SGHNT and CDR2 YYREEE (reference sequence). The ends were cut back, 0 bases at V and 8 bases at J, with 11 bases in the middle. This CDR3 spans 13 amino acids. The CDR3, as DNA: TGTGCCAGCAGCTTGGAACCGACAGCAGAAGCTTTCTTT. As protein: CASSLEPTAEAFF. The full variable domain, completed using reference TRBV5-4 and TRBJ1-1, is ETGVTQSPTHLIKTRGQQVTLRCSSQSGHNTVSWYQQALGQGPQFIFQYYREEENGRGNFPPRFSGLQFPNYSSELNVNALELDDSALYLCASSLEPTAEAFFGQGTRLTVV.

V and J are TRBV6-5 and TRBJ2-3, with D uncertain. Germline values: CDR1 MNHEY, CDR2 SVGAGI. This CDR3 comprises 13 residues. The V gene lost 11 bases and the J gene lost 2 bases, with 14 bases spanning the gap. The CDR3 nucleotides read TGTGCCTTGTCCATTCCCCCCACAGATACGCAGTATTTT. The encoded protein is CALSIPPTDTQYF.

This clone was recorded once. This chain links TRBV3-1 (or the pseudogene TRBV3-2) with TRBJ2-3; the D gene is possibly TRBD2 (6 bases). This CDR3 has 15 amino acids. Trimming left V 2 bases short and J 5 bases short, with 14 bases between. From germline, CDR1 is LGHDT and CDR2 YNNKEL (reference sequence). CDR3 loop: CASSQTLGGLDTQYF. In nucleotides, the CDR3 is TGTGCCAGCAGCCAAACTCTTGGAGGGTTAGATACGCAGTATTTT.

The chain links TRBV6-5 to TRBJ2-7, with 11 nucleotides matching TRBD1. This CDR3 has 15 residues. Trimming cost V 3 bases and J 3 bases; bases outside gene matches: 4. CDR1 and CDR2 from the germline V gene are MNHEY and SVGAGI. The CDR3 DNA reads as TGTGCCAGCAGTTATGCGGGACAGGGGGACTACGAGCAGTACTTC. Translating gives CASSYAGQGDYEQYF.

V usage is TRBV2 and J usage is TRBJ2-7; possible D gene TRBD2, 6 bases. V was trimmed by 4 bases and J by 2 bases, leaving 9 bases between them. Germline values: CDR1 SNHLY, CDR2 FYNNEI. CDR3 length: 13 residues. CDR3 sequence (DNA): TGTGCCAGCAGTGGCGGGACCCCCTACGAGCAGTACTTC. Translated, it gives CASSGGTPYEQYF.

There are a few counts of this clone. The chain carries TRBV2 and TRBJ1-3; no definite D call. Germline loops: CDR1 SNHLY, CDR2 FYNNEI. CDR3 length: 16 amino acids. Deletions cut 1 base from V and 0 bases from J, with 10 bases between. CDR3: CASSEVPLRSGNTIYF. The CDR3 region has the DNA TGTGCCAGCAGTGAAGTACCGCTGCGCTCTGGAAACACCATATATTTT. Based on the CDR3 plus reference TRBV2 and TRBJ1-3, the full variable domain is EPEVTQTPSHQVTQMGQEVILRCVPISNHLYFYWYRQILGQKVEFLVSFYNNEISEKSEIFDDQFSVERPDGSNFTLKIRSTKLEDSAMYFCASSEVPLRSGNTIYFGEGSWLTVV.

The chain joins TRBV5-1 to TRBJ1-1; the D gene is possibly TRBD1 (6 bases). CDR1 is SGHRS, CDR2 YFSETQ, per germline. The CDR3 has 14 amino acids. V was shortened by 2 bases and J by 6 bases, with 14 bases between the two germline ends. CDR3 DNA sequence: TGCGCCAGCAGCTTCGTTCAGGGGAGTTCTGAAGCTTTCTTT. This encodes CASSFVQGSSEAFF.

This chain links TRBV6-1 with TRBJ2-1; D unclear. The V end was cut by 3 bases, the J end by 7 bases, with 10 bases between. This CDR3 has 13 amino acids. Per germline, CDR1 MNHNS and CDR2 SASEGT. CDR3 in amino acids: CASSEYLWNEQFF. CDR3 coding DNA: TGTGCCAGCAGTGAGTACTTATGGAATGAGCAGTTCTTC.

This rearrangement joins TRBV28 to TRBJ2-1; D remains unclear. CDR3 length equals 12 residues. Trimming stripped 2 bases from V and 10 bases from J, with 9 bases between. Germline V lookup: CDR1 MDHEN, CDR2 SYDVKM. The CDR3 DNA follows: TGTGCCAGCAGTTTAACATCGCTGGAGCAGTTCTTC. Translated, it gives CASSLTSLEQFF.

The V and J genes are TRBV28 and TRBJ2-5; weak D call: TRBD2 (6 bases). This CDR3 region has 15 residues. Trimming removed 4 bases from V and 4 bases from J, with 16 bases in between. Germline V gene sequence: CDR1 MDHEN, CDR2 SYDVKM. In DNA form, the CDR3 reads TGTGCCAGCAGTTCAAGCGGAGGGAGGCGAGAGACCCAGTACTTC. As protein: CASSSSGGRRETQYF.

The chain is built from TRBV19 and TRBJ2-2, with 11 bases matching TRBD2. The CDR3 contains 17 residues. Germline V gives CDR1 LNHDA, CDR2 SQIVND (reference sequence). V lost 3 bases, J lost 7 bases, and 10 bases stayed unmatched. This CDR3 is CASSIGGGTSGVGELFF. As DNA, the CDR3 is TGTGCCAGTAGTATCGGTGGAGGGACTAGCGGAGTCGGGGAGCTGTTTTTT.

The V call is TRBV6-5, the J call TRBJ1-2; 7 nucleotides line up with TRBD1. The V gene's germline CDR1 is MNHEY and CDR2 SVGAGI. CDR3 length: 15 amino acids. The trim removed 7 bases at V and 2 bases at J, leaving 10 bases unmatched. The CDR3 region has the DNA TGTGCCAGCACCCAAACCCGGGACAGCAACTATGGCTACACCTTC. Protein product: CASTQTRDSNYGYTF.

CDR3 region: CASSLEPGQGEETQYF. The DNA of the CDR3 is TGTGCCAGCAGCTTGGAGCCGGGACAGGGGGAAGAGACCCAGTACTTC. V is TRBV5-4 and J is TRBJ2-5, with 11 bases aligning to TRBD1. V trimming: 0 bases; J trimming: 3 bases; junction bases outside the gene matches: 4. This CDR3 is built from 16 residues. Germline V gene lookup returns CDR1 SGHNT and CDR2 YYREEE (reference sequence).